Shown below are 26 T cell receptor beta chains from a single sample sequenced in a study of shared clonotypes between healthy human individuals. The repertoire was sequenced with immunoSEQ multiplex PCR; TCRdb's copy has only in-frame clones and lacks some. The sample shows around 440,000 clones, about 74% of them seen only once. Sequencing was carried out using PBMCs. These receptors were obtained from a woman aged 40 to 50 in good health. Some clones in this sample may be carry-over from other donors' samples.

The DNA for the CDR3 is TGTGCCATCAGTGAGTTGCGGGAGCTACCCTACGAGCAGTACTTC. This encodes CAISELRELPYEQYF. The chain has TRBV10-3 and TRBJ2-7, with TRBD2 identical over 7 bases. CDR1 ENHRY and CDR2 SYGVKD come from the germline V gene. V was clipped by 1 base and J by 2 bases; unmatched bases: 5. This CDR3 spans 15 amino acids.

This clone was seen ten or more times. V is TRBV11-3 and J is TRBJ2-3; unclear D gene. The germline gives CDR1 SGHNT, CDR2 YENEEA. V was clipped by 1 base and J by 6 bases, with 8 bases between them. The CDR3 has 13 residues. This chain's CDR3 is CASSLGIGDTQYF. The DNA for the CDR3 is TGTGCCAGCAGCTTAGGCATAGGGGATACGCAGTATTTT.

This clone has only a few counts. This sequence joins TRBV7-3 and TRBJ2-3; TRBD2 is a possible D gene (6 bases). From germline, CDR1 is SGHTA and CDR2 FQGTGA. The CDR3 has 12 amino acids. Trimming took 5 bases from V and 9 from J, leaving 12 bases between them. The CDR3 nucleotides read TGTGCCAGCAGCCACGGCGGGAAGACGCAGTATTTT. Its protein is CASSHGGKTQYF.

This rearrangement joins TRBV5-6 to TRBJ2-3; no clear D gene. Trimming took off 4 bases at V and 0 bases at J, with 6 bases between the two ends. This CDR3 spans 13 amino acids. Germline V gene data show CDR1 as SGHDT and CDR2 as YYEEEE. Here the CDR3 DNA reads TGTGCCAGCAGCGTAACTAGCACAGATACGCAGTATTTT. As protein: CASSVTSTDTQYF.

This clone has just one count. The V gene is TRBV18, the J gene TRBJ2-7; either TRBD1 or TRBD2 may supply D (5 bases each). CDR3 length equals 16 residues. Germline V gene sequence: CDR1 KGHSH, CDR2 LQKENI. The V gene lost 2 bases and the J gene lost 2 bases, with 16 bases spanning the gap. The CDR3 nucleotides are TGTGCCAGCTCACCATCCCAGGGACCCTTTCCCTACGAGCAGTACTTC. This translates into CASSPSQGPFPYEQYF.

Comments on this clone: A clone one base away is much larger, so this may be a read error. Other DNA sequences of this sample code for an identical CDR3. The rearrangement links TRBV19 to TRBJ2-7, with 7 bases aligning to TRBD1. V shed 4 bases, J shed 7 bases, and the junction held 7 bases outside the gene matches. This CDR3 has 13 residues. Looked up from germline, CDR1 is LNHDA and CDR2 is SQIVND (reference sequence). In nucleotides, the CDR3 is TGTGCCAGTAGTAGGGACAGCTACTATGAGCAGTACTTC. It translates to CASSRDSYYEQYF.

The chain uses TRBV19 and TRBJ2-2; 9 bases map to TRBD1. Germline CDR1 LNHDA, CDR2 SQIVND (reference sequence). This CDR3 comprises 15 residues. V gave up 3 bases and J gave up 4 bases; unmatched junction bases: 3. In DNA form, the CDR3 reads TGTGCCAGTAGTATGGGGACAGGGACCACCGGGGAGCTGTTTTTT. This translates into CASSMGTGTTGELFF.

Points on this clone: One base separates it from a far larger clone, so it is likely a read error. The conserved phenylalanine or tryptophan is not found at the CDR3 terminus, so this likely reflects a read error. The V call is TRBV5-1, the J call TRBJ2-3; no firm D call. This CDR3 contains 14 residues. Trimming took off 4 bases at V and 6 bases at J, with 15 bases between the two ends. Germline V gene sequence: CDR1 SGHRS, CDR2 YFSETQ. The CDR3 coding sequence is TGCGCCAGCAGCGCAGCTAGTGTCGGGGATACGCAGTATCTT. This codes for CASSAASVGDTQYL.

This chain links TRBV28 with TRBJ2-7; the D is unclear. Germline V gives CDR1 MDHEN, CDR2 SYDVKM. This CDR3 contains 12 residues. V lost 2 bases, J lost 7 bases, and 9 bases lay in between. CDR3 sequence (DNA): TGTGCCAGCAGTTTAACAACGGAGGAGCAGTACTTC. Its translation: CASSLTTEEQYF.

The chain recombines TRBV28 with TRBJ2-3; D ambiguous. The CDR3 runs 11 residues. CDR1 is MDHEN and CDR2 is SYDVKM in the germline V gene. Between the trimmed V and J ends, which lost 8 bases and 6 bases, there was a span of 9 bases. The CDR3 DNA sequence: TGTGCCAGCGGGATTGGGGATACGCAGTATTTT. The encoded protein is CASGIGDTQYF.

V usage is TRBV28 and J usage is TRBJ2-7, with D possibly being TRBD1 (6 bases). Germline CDR1 and CDR2: MDHEN and SYDVKM. The length of the CDR3 is 14 residues. V lost 3 bases and J 3 bases, leaving 12 bases between the germline ends. The CDR3 nucleotides are TGTGCCAGCAGTTTGACAGGAAAGAACTACGAGCAGTACTTC. Its translation: CASSLTGKNYEQYF. Full variable domain (outside the CDR3, taken from reference TRBV28 and TRBJ2-7): DVKVTQSSRYLVKRTGEKVFLECVQDMDHENMFWYRQDPGLGLRLIYFSYDVKMKEKGDIPEGYSVSREKKERFSLILESASTNQTSMYLCASSLTGKNYEQYFGPGTRLTVT.

Here the CDR3 reads CASSEGGRSNQPQHF. DNA for the CDR3: TGTGCCAGCAGTGAAGGAGGGAGGAGCAATCAGCCCCAGCATTTT. The chain joins TRBV6-1 to TRBJ1-5; the D is unclear. Trimming took off 1 base at V and 1 base at J, with 8 bases between the two ends. From germline, CDR1 is MNHNS and CDR2 SASEGT. The CDR3 spans 15 residues.

The genes are TRBV29-1 and TRBJ2-1; TRBD2 matches 9 bases. The CDR3 covers 14 residues. From germline, CDR1 is SQVTM and CDR2 ANQGSEA. Unmatched junction bases numbered 6, after V lost 3 bases and J lost 6 bases. The CDR3 sequence is CSVEGGREINEQFF. The CDR3 bases are TGCAGCGTTGAGGGCGGGAGGGAAATCAATGAGCAGTTCTTC.

The rearrangement uses TRBV29-1 and TRBJ1-5; D remains unclear. CDR3 length: 14 amino acids. Germline CDR1 and CDR2: SQVTM and ANQGSEA. Trimming stripped 3 bases from V and 5 bases from J, with 14 bases between. CDR3 coding DNA: TGCAGCGTTGATCCCCGGTGGTCTGATCAGCCCCAGCATTTT. Translating gives CSVDPRWSDQPQHF.

The chain links TRBV18 to TRBJ2-7; 7 bases match TRBD2. From germline, CDR1 is KGHSH and CDR2 LQKENI. The CDR3 is made up of 14 amino acids. Unmatched junction bases numbered 6, after V lost 1 base and J lost 6 bases. As DNA, the CDR3 is TGTGCCAGCTCACCACGGGAGGGAGCTTCCGAGCAGTACTTC. Translating it yields CASSPREGASEQYF.

This clone is a singleton in its sample. A single base is all that separates this from a far larger clone, so a read error is likely. V usage is TRBV29-1 and J usage is TRBJ1-1, with 7 bases matching TRBD1. CDR1 is SQVTM, CDR2 ANQGSEA, per germline. This CDR3 is built from 11 residues. Losses at the gene ends were 7 bases for V and 10 bases for J; bases not matched to a gene: 9. The CDR3 loop reads CSESRQGAAFF. The DNA for the CDR3 is TGCAGCGAGTCGCGACAGGGCGCAGCTTTCTTT. Together with reference TRBV29-1 and TRBJ1-1, the CDR3 gives the full variable domain: SAVISQKPSRDICQRGTSLTIQCQVDSQVTMMFWYRQQPGQSLTLIATANQGSEATYESGFVIDKFPISRPNLTFSTLTVSNMSPEDSSIYLCSESRQGAAFFGQGTRLTVV.

A remark on this clone: This may be a read error: a much more frequent sequence differs by one nucleotide. Other DNA variants within this sample encode the same CDR3. The CDR3: CASSYSVADRETQYF. The CDR3 DNA is TGTGCCAGCAGTTACTCGGTTGCAGACAGGGAGACCCAGTACTTC. The chain employs TRBV6-5 and TRBJ2-5; weak D call: TRBD1 (6 bases). The V end lost 0 bases, the J end lost 5 bases, and 13 bases lay between the germline ends. The germline V gene encodes CDR1 MNHEY and CDR2 SVGAGI. This CDR3 has 15 amino acids.

A few counts support this clone. The J gene is TRBJ1-1, the V gene TRBV9; 8 bases line up with TRBD1. Germline lookup yields CDR1 SGDLS and CDR2 YYNGEE. V lost 2 bases to trimming and J lost 7 bases; unmatched junction nucleotides: 7. The CDR3 contains 14 residues. CDR3 sequence: CASSVSGGRGEAFF. CDR3 bases: TGTGCCAGCAGCGTTTCAGGGGGCAGGGGTGAAGCTTTCTTT.

This chain links TRBV29-1 with TRBJ1-4; 11 nucleotides align to TRBD1. The CDR3 contains 18 residues. Germline values: CDR1 SQVTM, CDR2 ANQGSEA. Losses at the gene ends were 3 bases for V and 2 bases for J; bases not matched to a gene: 11. The CDR3 here is CSVEVPDRGRATNEKLFF. The CDR3, as DNA: TGCAGCGTTGAGGTTCCGGACAGGGGGCGGGCGACTAATGAAAAACTGTTTTTT.

The chain recombines TRBV4-2 with TRBJ1-2; 7 bases align to TRBD1. Germline trimming cut 7 bases from V and 0 bases from J; bases unmatched to any gene: 14. Germline V CDR1 and CDR2: LGHNA, YNFKEQ. There are 17 residues in the CDR3. This CDR3 is CASTTGQRMNTNYGYTF. CDR3 DNA: TGTGCCAGCACGACGGGACAGAGGATGAATACTAACTATGGCTACACCTTC.

This clone has just one count. V usage is TRBV13 and J usage is TRBJ2-7; no firm D call. Germline lookup yields CDR1 PRHDT and CDR2 FYEKMQ (reference sequence). V lost 4 bases and J lost 2, with 12 bases in between. The CDR3 runs 14 residues. CDR3 in DNA: TGTGCCAGCAGCTGGCGACAACCACCCTACGAGCAGTACTTC. Its translation is CASSWRQPPYEQYF.

This chain uses TRBV6-1 with TRBJ1-2; D is perhaps TRBD1 (5 bases). This CDR3 spans 14 amino acids. Germline CDR1 is MNHNS and CDR2 is SASEGT. Trimming removed 5 bases from V and 8 bases from J, with 18 bases in between. CDR3 sequence reads: CASSQDINRGGYTF. The CDR3 region has the DNA TGTGCCAGCAGTCAAGACATCAACCGGGGCGGCTACACCTTC.

J is TRBJ1-1 and V is TRBV6-1; D is unclear. CDR1 and CDR2 (germline): MNHNS, SASEGT. The V end lost 4 bases, the J end lost 8 bases, and 17 bases lay between the germline ends. This CDR3 has 14 amino acids. As DNA, the CDR3 is TGTGCCAGCAGTGTTGTCTGGACGGGAGAAGAAGCTTTCTTT. It specifies CASSVVWTGEEAFF.

This clone was detected only once. The chain has TRBV6-1 and TRBJ2-7; D is perhaps TRBD1 or TRBD2 (5 bases each). The CDR3 runs to 14 residues. Trimming took 1 base from V and 0 from J, leaving 7 bases between them. From germline, CDR1 is MNHNS and CDR2 SASEGT. The CDR3 DNA follows: TGTGCCAGCAGTGAAGGGGACCTCTCCTACGAGCAGTACTTC. Translation: CASSEGDLSYEQYF.

The chain employs TRBV5-1 and TRBJ1-3, with D possibly being TRBD1 (6 bases). V was shortened by 0 bases and J by 4 bases, with 11 bases between the two germline ends. The CDR3 length is 15 residues. CDR1 and CDR2 from the germline V gene are SGHRS and YFSETQ. In DNA, the CDR3 is TGCGCCAGCAGCTTGGGACAGGCAGGGGGAAACACCATATATTTT. Residues: CASSLGQAGGNTIYF.

Only one count was recorded for this clone. The rearrangement links TRBV5-1 to TRBJ2-3; 7 bases agree with TRBD1. Trimming at V came to 4 bases and at J to 2 bases, leaving 4 bases not matched to a gene. Germline V gene sequence: CDR1 SGHRS, CDR2 YFSETQ. The CDR3 is 14 residues long. The CDR3, as DNA: TGCGCCAGCAGCCGGACAGGAAACACAGATACGCAGTATTTT. Translating gives CASSRTGNTDTQYF. Based on the CDR3 plus reference TRBV5-1 and TRBJ2-3, the full variable domain is KAGVTQTPRYLIKTRGQQVTLSCSPISGHRSVSWYQQTPGQGLQFLFEYFSETQRNKGNFPGRFSGRQFSNSRSEMNVSTLELGDSALYLCASSRTGNTDTQYFGPGTRLTVL.